The 25 T cell receptor beta chains given below trace back to one sample, sequenced in a study of cytomegalovirus exposure and HLA in healthy donors. Primers: 60 Vbeta forward and 13 Jbeta reverse. Sequencing used immunoSEQ multiplex PCR; TCRdb keeps in-frame clones, though not all of them. The data show more than 200,000 clones, with about 80% seen just once and around 15% held by the top ten. Input material: PBMCs. The receptors originated from a middle-aged man in good health and CMV-seronegative.

J is TRBJ1-1 and V is TRBV7-6, with TRBD1 matching over 7 bases. The V and J ends lost 10 bases and 5 bases, in that order; junction bases with no gene match: 7. Per germline, CDR1 SGHVS and CDR2 FNYEAQ. The CDR3 consists of 12 residues. The CDR3 is CAILRQGTEAFF. For the CDR3, the DNA is TGTGCCATCCTTAGACAGGGAACTGAAGCTTTCTTT.

V and J are TRBV5-1 and TRBJ2-3; weak D call: TRBD1 (6 bases). CDR3 length: 14 amino acids. Germline V gene lookup returns CDR1 SGHRS and CDR2 YFSETQ. V was shortened by 4 bases and J by 5 bases, with 14 bases between the two germline ends. For the CDR3, the DNA is TGCGCCAGCAGCGAACAGGGATCTGGAGATACGCAGTATTTT. This codes for CASSEQGSGDTQYF. The full variable domain, rest sourced from reference TRBV5-1 and TRBJ2-3, is KAGVTQTPRYLIKTRGQQVTLSCSPISGHRSVSWYQQTPGQGLQFLFEYFSETQRNKGNFPGRFSGRQFSNSRSEMNVSTLELGDSALYLCASSEQGSGDTQYFGPGTRLTVL.

The rearrangement joins TRBV27 to TRBJ1-2, with D possibly being TRBD1 (6 bases). CDR1 and CDR2 from the germline V gene are MNHEY and SMNVEV (reference sequence). The germline V and J ends were trimmed by 6 bases and 5 bases, with 16 bases remaining between them. The CDR3 consists of 14 residues. The CDR3 nucleotides read TGTGCCAGCAGCTCTAACAGGGTGGGGTATGGCTACACCTTC. Its protein product is CASSSNRVGYGYTF.

The chain uses TRBV7-2 and TRBJ2-1; possibly TRBD2 for D (6 bases). Trimming cost V 2 bases and J 4 bases, with 9 bases left between them. The CDR3 runs 14 residues. Germline V gene sequence: CDR1 SGHTA, CDR2 FQGNSA. CDR3 region: CASSLSREYNEQFF. CDR3 bases: TGTGCCAGCAGCTTAAGTCGGGAGTACAATGAGCAGTTCTTC.

CDR3 DNA sequence: TGCGCCAGCAGCTTGCCGGGCTCTGGAAACACCATATATTTT. Translated, it gives CASSLPGSGNTIYF. V usage is TRBV5-1 and J usage is TRBJ1-3; unclear D gene. Germline V CDR1 and CDR2: SGHRS, YFSETQ. V was pared by 1 base and J by 0 bases, with 5 bases between. There are 14 residues in the CDR3.

J is TRBJ2-3 and V is TRBV28; 12 bases map to TRBD2. The V gene's germline CDR1 is MDHEN and CDR2 SYDVKM. The CDR3 runs 18 residues. V shed 5 bases, J shed 0 bases, and the junction held 9 bases outside the gene matches. The CDR3 DNA reads as TGTGCCAGCAGTAAAACTAGCGGGAGGTCTTGGAGCACAGATACGCAGTATTTT. It yields the protein CASSKTSGRSWSTDTQYF.

The CDR3 region has the DNA TGTGCCAGCAGTTTATGGGGACAGGACCTGTACCAAGAGACCCAGTACTTC. This gives the protein CASSLWGQDLYQETQYF. The rearrangement links TRBV27 to TRBJ2-5, with 8 bases that match TRBD1. The V gene's germline CDR1 is MNHEY and CDR2 SMNVEV (reference sequence). The CDR3 is made up of 17 amino acids. Losses at the gene ends were 1 base for V and 0 bases for J; bases not matched to a gene: 7.

This clone was counted a single time. The chain employs TRBV15 and TRBJ1-2; no firm D call. The CDR3 is 12 residues long. V was pared by 5 bases and J by 13 bases, with 17 bases between. CDR1 is LNHNV, CDR2 YYDKDF, per germline (reference sequence). CDR3 residues: CATSSNSKIFTF. Written as DNA, the CDR3 is TGTGCCACCAGCTCTAACTCGAAGATTTTCACCTTC.

This clone appeared once. A read error may account for a junction end that differs from germline. The rearrangement links TRBV5-4 to TRBJ1-1; D gene ambiguous. This CDR3 has 15 residues. The V gene's germline CDR1 is SGHNT and CDR2 YYREEE (reference sequence). The chain's CDR3 is CASSQEGTKNTEAFF. For the CDR3, the DNA is TGCGCCAGCAGCCAAGAGGGCACTAAGAACACTGAAGCTTTCTTT.

Regarding this clone: Within the sample, other DNA sequences also encode this same CDR3. V and J are TRBV4-1 and TRBJ2-7; no clear D gene. The germline V gene encodes CDR1 MGHRA and CDR2 YSYEKL. This CDR3 region has 14 residues. The ends were cut back, 1 base at V and 0 bases at J, with 7 bases in the middle. The CDR3 region has the DNA TGCGCCAGCAGCCAAGGAGCAAGCTCCTACGAGCAGTACTTC. It codes for CASSQGASSYEQYF.

This clone was detected once. Here the CDR3 reads CASSFPDSYTGELFF. In DNA form, the CDR3 reads TGTGCCAGCAGCTTTCCAGACAGCTACACCGGGGAGCTGTTTTTT. The chain uses TRBV7-9 and TRBJ2-2; possible D gene TRBD1, 5 bases. The CDR3 runs 15 residues. Germline assignment: CDR1 SEHNR and CDR2 FQNEAQ (reference sequence). V gave up 3 bases and J gave up 3 bases, with 11 bases separating them. Full variable domain (missing parts from reference TRBV7-9 and TRBJ2-2): DTGVSQNPRHKITKRGQNVTFRCDPISEHNRLYWYRQTLGQGPEFLTYFQNEAQLEKSRLLSDRFSAERPKGSFSTLEIQRTEQGDSAMYLCASSFPDSYTGELFFGEGSRLTVL.

The V gene is TRBV6-1, the J gene TRBJ1-4; 7 bases map to TRBD1. Looked up from germline, CDR1 is MNHNS and CDR2 is SASEGT. The J segment lost 7 bases and the V segment lost 6 bases, leaving 8 bases of the junction unmatched. The CDR3 runs to 14 residues. The CDR3: CASSKTGPREKLFF. The CDR3 coding sequence is TGTGCCAGCAGCAAGACAGGGCCGCGTGAAAAACTGTTTTTT.

The chain is built from TRBV7-2 and TRBJ1-2; 7 bases map to TRBD1. V lost 6 bases, J lost 8 bases, and 9 bases stayed unmatched. CDR1 and CDR2 from the germline V gene are SGHTA and FQGNSA. The CDR3 is 13 residues long. As DNA, the CDR3 is TGTGCCAGCAGTTCGGACAGGCGCTCAGGCTACACCTTC. Protein sequence: CASSSDRRSGYTF.

The chain has TRBV6-4 and TRBJ2-1; 9 bases are a match to TRBD2. CDR1 and CDR2 (germline): MRHNA, SNTAGT. The CDR3 runs 16 residues. With V trimmed by 0 bases and J by 6 bases, 6 bases remained unmatched. The CDR3 sequence: CASSDSGRGGFNEQFF. In DNA form, the CDR3 reads TGTGCCAGCAGTGACTCGGGGCGGGGGGGCTTCAATGAGCAGTTCTTC.

The chain has TRBV7-2 and TRBJ2-3; D uncertain. The germline V gene has CDR1 SGHTA and CDR2 FQGNSA. The V and J ends lost 1 base and 2 bases respectively, with 7 bases between them. This CDR3 is 14 amino acids long. CDR3 in amino acids: CASSLVSPTDTQYF. The CDR3 DNA reads as TGTGCCAGCAGCTTAGTCTCCCCCACAGATACGCAGTATTTT.

This chain uses TRBV5-4 with TRBJ2-3, with TRBD2 matching 8 bases. CDR1 is SGHNT, CDR2 YYREEE, per germline (reference sequence). CDR3 length: 14 amino acids. Trimming took 4 bases from V and 6 from J; bases not matched to a gene: 7. CDR3 residues: CASSPSGGLDTQYF. CDR3 bases: TGTGCCAGCAGCCCCAGCGGGGGACTTGATACGCAGTATTTT.

V is TRBV5-1 and J is TRBJ1-1, with TRBD1 matching 8 bases. J was trimmed by 4 bases and V by 2 bases; bases with no gene match: 10. CDR3 length: 16 amino acids. Germline-derived CDR1 and CDR2 are SGHRS and YFSETQ. The CDR3 reads CASSLGQGVWGTEAFF. DNA for the CDR3: TGCGCCAGCAGCTTAGGACAGGGTGTATGGGGCACTGAAGCTTTCTTT.

This chain joins TRBV19 and TRBJ1-5, with 9 nucleotides matching TRBD1. V lost 2 bases, J lost 5 bases, and 4 bases stayed unmatched. Germline CDR1 is LNHDA and CDR2 is SQIVND (reference sequence). CDR3 length equals 15 residues. The CDR3 region has the DNA TGTGCCAGTAGTATAATGGACAGGGGTTATCAGCCCCAGCATTTT. Protein sequence: CASSIMDRGYQPQHF.

This clone was detected only a few times. V usage is TRBV6-1 and J usage is TRBJ1-5; 7 bases line up with TRBD1. This CDR3 region has 14 residues. CDR1 is MNHNS and CDR2 is SASEGT in the germline V gene. Losses at the gene ends were 5 bases for V and 5 bases for J; bases not matched to a gene: 6. The CDR3 reads CASSLQGVDQPQHF. DNA for the CDR3: TGTGCCAGCAGTCTTCAGGGGGTTGATCAGCCCCAGCATTTT.

The CDR3 DNA reads TGTGCCAGCCTCGGACAGCGGAACACTGAAGCTTTCTTT. Residues: CASLGQRNTEAFF. J is TRBJ1-1 and V is TRBV2, with D tentatively TRBD1 (6 bases). The CDR3 spans 13 residues. CDR1 and CDR2 from the germline V gene are SNHLY and FYNNEI. Deletions cut 8 bases from V and 1 base from J, with 11 bases between.

The V call is TRBV9, the J call TRBJ1-6; D is uncertain. The CDR3 consists of 14 residues. The V and J ends lost 3 bases and 9 bases respectively, with 13 bases between them. The germline V gene encodes CDR1 SGDLS and CDR2 YYNGEE. The CDR3 is CASSDRFTGSPLHF. The CDR3 bases are TGTGCCAGCAGCGATCGGTTTACGGGTTCACCCCTCCACTTT. The variable domain in full, completed from reference TRBV9 and TRBJ1-6, reads DSGVTQTPKHLITATGQRVTLRCSPRSGDLSVYWYQQSLDQGLQFLIQYYNGEERAKGNILERFSAQQFPDLHSELNLSSLELGDSALYFCASSDRFTGSPLHFGNGTRLTVT.

The chain joins TRBV6-1 to TRBJ2-1; possible D gene TRBD2, 6 bases. This CDR3 contains 16 residues. Trimming pared 2 bases from V and 0 bases from J, leaving 11 bases between. The germline V gene encodes CDR1 MNHNS and CDR2 SASEGT. CDR3 loop: CASSERGIGSYNEQFF. CDR3 nucleotides: TGTGCCAGCAGTGAACGGGGGATCGGCTCCTACAATGAGCAGTTCTTC.

CDR3 DNA sequence: TGTGCCAGCAGTGAACAGGGCAACAATGAGCAGTTCTTC. Its translation: CASSEQGNNEQFF. The chain uses TRBV6-4 and TRBJ2-1, with a tentative D call TRBD1 (6 bases). V lost 3 bases and J lost 5, with 8 bases in between. The CDR3 totals 13 residues. The germline CDR1 and CDR2 sequences are MRHNA and SNTAGT.

The J gene is TRBJ2-7, the V gene TRBV7-2, with TRBD1 matching over 8 bases. CDR1 is SGHTA and CDR2 is FQGNSA in the germline V gene. CDR3 size: 17 residues. After removal of 1 base from V and 3 bases from J, the junction contained 11 bases not matched to a gene. In DNA, the CDR3 is TGTGCCAGCAGCTTAGTTGGACAGGGCATAGTTGGCTACGAGCAGTACTTC. Amino acid sequence: CASSLVGQGIVGYEQYF.

J is TRBJ2-3 and V is TRBV5-1; D is perhaps TRBD2 (6 bases). The CDR3 contains 14 residues. Germline CDR1 reads SGHRS; CDR2 reads YFSETQ. Trimming took 1 base from V and 1 from J, leaving 7 bases between them. The CDR3 region is CASSLWEGTDTQYF. The CDR3 DNA reads as TGCGCCAGCAGCTTGTGGGAGGGCACAGATACGCAGTATTTT.